The 20 T cell receptor beta chains given below trace back to one sample, sequenced in a study of blood T cell repertoires in COVID-19. Produced via immunoSEQ multiplex PCR; TCRdb's table is partial and in-frame only. Seen here are just over 80,000 clones, more than 65% observed once, and the top ten hold about 20%. Sequenced material: peripheral blood. All receptors come from a woman older than 75 with active or convalescent COVID-19.

This clone was counted between two and nine times. The V call is TRBV7-2, the J call TRBJ2-1; TRBD2 agrees at 11 bases. CDR3 length: 15 amino acids. Germline V CDR1 and CDR2: SGHTA, FQGNSA. V gave up 5 bases and J gave up 7 bases; unmatched junction bases: 7. CDR3 nucleotide sequence: TGTGCCAGCAGCCCAACTAGCGGGGGTCAGAATGAGCAGTTCTTC. Protein: CASSPTSGGQNEQFF.

The rearrangement joins TRBV14 to TRBJ1-6; tentatively, D is TRBD1 (5 bases). The CDR3 covers 15 residues. Germline CDR1 reads SGHDN; CDR2 reads FVKESK. Trimming removed 1 base at V and 8 bases at J, with 12 bases between. Written as DNA, the CDR3 is TGTGCCAGCAGCCAAGGGGGCCTAGGGCATTCACCCCTCCACTTT. Translated: CASSQGGLGHSPLHF. Combining the CDR3 with reference TRBV14 and TRBJ1-6 gives the whole variable domain EAGVTQFPSHSVIEKGQTVTLRCDPISGHDNLYWYRRVMGKEIKFLLHFVKESKQDESGMPNNRFLAERTGGTYSTLKVQPAELEDSGVYFCASSQGGLGHSPLHFGNGTRLTVT.

This clone has only one observation. Written as DNA, the CDR3 is TGTGCCAGCAGCGTAGATCAGGTAGGCAATGAGCAGTTCTTC. This encodes CASSVDQVGNEQFF. V gene TRBV9 combines with J gene TRBJ2-1, with unresolved D. This CDR3 is 14 amino acids long. The germline V gene has CDR1 SGDLS and CDR2 YYNGEE. Trimming shortened V by 0 bases and J by 6 bases, and 10 bases separated the two germline ends.

The chain links TRBV6-2 or TRBV6-3 to TRBJ2-1; tentatively, D is TRBD2 (7 bases). Deletions cut 1 base from V and 4 bases from J, with 11 bases between. CDR3 length: 15 amino acids. Germline V CDR1 and CDR2: MNHEY, SVGEGT. DNA for the CDR3: TGTGCCAGCAGTTACTTGGGGAGGGGGTACAATGAGCAGTTCTTC. This translates into CASSYLGRGYNEQFF.

The gene calls are TRBV30 and TRBJ2-7; TRBD2 agrees at 7 bases. Germline values: CDR1 GTSNPN, CDR2 SVGIG (reference sequence). V was clipped by 8 bases and J by 2 bases; unmatched bases: 9. CDR3 length: 13 residues. CDR3 residues: CAGGGDGAYEQYF. CDR3 nucleotide sequence: TGTGCCGGGGGGGGAGATGGGGCCTACGAGCAGTACTTC.

The chain recombines TRBV5-6 with TRBJ2-7; D possibly corresponds to TRBD1 (6 bases). The V end lost 4 bases, the J end lost 4 bases, and 18 bases lay between the germline ends. The CDR3 is 15 residues long. Germline-derived CDR1 and CDR2 are SGHDT and YYEEEE. The CDR3 DNA is TGTGCCAGCAGCAGCCGGGACCAAGGGGGATACGAGCAGTACTTC. This sequence encodes CASSSRDQGGYEQYF.

The chain joins TRBV21-1 to TRBJ1-1; TRBD1, the D gene given by the table, was not confirmed from the DNA. TRBV21-1 corresponds to a pseudogene. This CDR3 comprises 16 residues. CDR3 sequence: CASSNLDRTRGTEAFF. DNA for the CDR3: TGTGCCAGCAGCAACCTGGACAGGACCCGAGGCACTGAAGCTTTCTTT.

The V gene is TRBV4-1, the J gene TRBJ1-5; 8 bases line up with TRBD1. Per germline, CDR1 MGHRA and CDR2 YSYEKL. The CDR3 covers 15 residues. Germline trimming cut 3 bases from V and 2 bases from J; bases unmatched to any gene: 3. Here the CDR3 DNA reads TGCGCCAGCAGCCAGACAGGGGTTGGCAATCAGCCCCAGCATTTT. Translated, it gives CASSQTGVGNQPQHF.

The chain uses TRBV6-2 or TRBV6-3 and TRBJ1-6, with 7 positions matching TRBD1. CDR1 MNHEY and CDR2 SVGEGT come from the germline V gene. J gave up 7 bases and V 2 bases, and 5 bases lay outside the gene matches. The CDR3 has 15 residues. The CDR3 loop is CASSYGQVLNSPLHF. CDR3 DNA: TGTGCCAGCAGTTACGGACAGGTCCTAAATTCACCCCTCCACTTT.

The chain uses TRBV6-2 or TRBV6-3 and TRBJ2-3; 8 positions match TRBD2. Per the germline V gene, CDR1 is MNHEY and CDR2 is SVGEGT. The CDR3 extends over 16 amino acids. Trimming removed 4 bases from V and 5 bases from J; junction bases left unmatched: 11. This CDR3 reads CASSSKGAGDVDTQYF. In nucleotides, the CDR3 is TGTGCCAGCAGTTCCAAGGGAGCGGGGGACGTAGATACGCAGTATTTT.

V is TRBV5-4 and J is TRBJ1-4; 7 nucleotides line up with TRBD1. Germline V gene sequence: CDR1 SGHNT, CDR2 YYREEE (reference sequence). V was clipped by 4 bases and J by 6 bases; unmatched bases: 9. This CDR3 is built from 15 residues. CDR3 in amino acids: CASSPSSRGDEKLFF. DNA for the CDR3: TGTGCCAGCAGCCCCAGTAGCAGGGGGGATGAAAAACTGTTTTTT.

This clone has just one count. This chain's CDR3 is CASSESEYNEQFF. In DNA form, the CDR3 reads TGTGCCAGCAGTGAGAGTGAATACAATGAGCAGTTCTTC. The genes are TRBV2 and TRBJ2-1; D is unclear. The CDR3 runs to 13 residues. Germline CDR1 and CDR2: SNHLY and FYNNEI. The germline V and J ends were trimmed by 3 bases and 4 bases, with 7 bases remaining between them.

The chain recombines TRBV7-3 with TRBJ2-3, with a possible D match to TRBD2 (7 bases). This CDR3 has 14 residues. Trimming removed 5 bases at V and 6 bases at J, with 15 bases between. In germline, CDR1 is SGHTA, CDR2 FQGTGA. The CDR3 sequence is CASSKGGAPDTQYF. The CDR3 nucleotides are TGTGCCAGCAGCAAGGGGGGGGCCCCGGATACGCAGTATTTT.

This clone was picked up many times. In the same sample, other DNA sequences code for this CDR3. The gene calls are TRBV10-2 and TRBJ1-5; possibly TRBD1 for D (5 bases). The CDR3 sequence is 16 residues long. The V end lost 0 bases, the J end lost 0 bases, and 9 bases lay between the germline ends. From germline, CDR1 is WSHSY and CDR2 SAAADI. Here the CDR3 reads CASSESPGNSNQPQHF. The DNA of the CDR3 is TGCGCCAGCAGTGAGTCCCCAGGGAATAGCAATCAGCCCCAGCATTTT.

The chain uses TRBV6-5 and TRBJ1-6; a weak D match, TRBD1 (6 bases). The germline V and J ends were trimmed by 4 bases and 6 bases, with 16 bases remaining between them. Germline V gene sequence: CDR1 MNHEY, CDR2 SVGAGI. The CDR3 runs 16 residues. The CDR3 nucleotides read TGTGCCAGCAGTTCCGACCCTTGGACAGCTAATTCACCCCTCCACTTT. Translating it yields CASSSDPWTANSPLHF.

As concerns this clone: The junction departs from the called germline gene at one end, perhaps through a read error. This chain joins TRBV5-4 and TRBJ2-2, with TRBD2 matching 8 bases. This CDR3 contains 18 residues. Germline CDR1 SGHNT, CDR2 YYREEE (reference sequence). The CDR3 nucleotides are TGTGCCCGCAGCTTGCCTCCGGGGGGGGCCACGAACACCGGGGAGCTGTTTTTT. Protein product: CARSLPPGGATNTGELFF.

This sequence joins TRBV11-2 and TRBJ2-1; 9 bases fit TRBD2. V gave up 5 bases and J gave up 2 bases; unmatched junction bases: 10. CDR3 length: 17 amino acids. Germline values: CDR1 SGHAT, CDR2 FQNNGV. CDR3 in DNA: TGTGCCAGCAGCCGCAATCTCCTAGCGGGGCCCTACAATGAGCAGTTCTTC. This translates into CASSRNLLAGPYNEQFF.

This clone came up a few times. This sequence joins TRBV4-1 and TRBJ1-2; tentative D call: TRBD1 (6 bases). V lost 4 bases and J 3 bases, leaving 15 bases between the germline ends. Germline values: CDR1 MGHRA, CDR2 YSYEKL. This CDR3 has 15 residues. Written as DNA, the CDR3 is TGCGCCAGCAGCCCTACAGGGCCTATTGACTATGGCTACACCTTC. This gives the protein CASSPTGPIDYGYTF.

V gene TRBV28 combines with J gene TRBJ2-7, with D maybe TRBD2 (6 bases). There are 17 residues in the CDR3. Deletions cut 3 bases from V and 6 bases from J, with 24 bases between. Per germline, CDR1 MDHEN and CDR2 SYDVKM. The CDR3 loop reads CASSFAGGTGVSLEQYF. The DNA of the CDR3 is TGTGCCAGCAGTTTTGCAGGTGGGACGGGGGTCTCGCTCGAGCAGTACTTC.

The gene calls are TRBV4-1 and TRBJ2-1; 7 positions agree with TRBD2. The CDR3 is made up of 14 amino acids. The germline V gene has CDR1 MGHRA and CDR2 YSYEKL. The trim removed 0 bases at V and 7 bases at J, leaving 3 bases unmatched. CDR3 amino acids: CASSQDQGGNEQFF. CDR3 bases: TGCGCCAGCAGCCAAGATCAGGGAGGGAATGAGCAGTTCTTC.